This T cell receptor (beta chain) was retrieved from a study of blood T cell repertoires in COVID-19. Overall study: Nucleic acid was either cDNA or gDNA, and it came from T cells, B-cell-depleted T cells, or PBMCs.

Germline V gene lookup returns CDR1 PRHDT and CDR2 FYEKMQ (reference sequence). The CDR3 is made up of 17 amino acids. V gave up 0 bases and J gave up 5 bases; unmatched junction bases: 6. Authors' analysis steps: Amplification of reference gene primers was used by the study to estimate nucleated cell counts. Data came from immunoSEQ multiplex PCR; TCRdb stores just in-frame clones and leaves some out. Clone size and the V and J calls come from that table; the DNA yielded D and trimming. The table lists some 200,000 clones, 81% of them singletons. Seattle patients were enrolled during active infection and followed longitudinally. In its sample, this clone was seen once.

Material for sequencing was peripheral blood. The origin of this receptor is a woman older than 75 with COVID-19, enrolled during active disease. The chain combines TRBV13 with TRBJ2-5, with TRBD2 identical over 13 bases. The CDR3 spells CASSLGRGLAGRETQYF. The CDR3 bases are TGTGCCAGCAGCTTAGGCCGGGGACTAGCGGGGAGGGAGACCCAGTACTTC.